This TCR beta chain comes out of a study of graft-versus-host responses after intestinal transplantation. Study-wide background: Every transplant recipient was induced with anti-thymocyte globulin, then maintained on tacrolimus and steroids for roughly 3 years.

The table came from immunoSEQ multiplex PCR; TCRdb's copy has only in-frame clones and leaves some out. The sample consists of tens of thousands of clones, 90% to 95% of them appearing once. A remark on this clone: As yet, its antigen is unknown.

This CDR3 region has 15 residues. From germline, CDR1 is MNHEY and CDR2 SVGAGI. V shed 0 bases and J shed 4 bases, with 12 bases lying between them. The gene calls are TRBV6-5 and TRBJ1-1; maybe TRBD1 (5 bases). The sample in question was unstimulated CD8+ T cells sorted from spleen or lymph node cells, obtained before intestinal transplant. This clonotype was sampled from a human donor who received an intestinal transplant. This CDR3 is CASSYSLGRSTEAFF. The CDR3 bases are TGTGCCAGCAGTTACTCGCTGGGGCGGAGCACTGAAGCTTTCTTT.